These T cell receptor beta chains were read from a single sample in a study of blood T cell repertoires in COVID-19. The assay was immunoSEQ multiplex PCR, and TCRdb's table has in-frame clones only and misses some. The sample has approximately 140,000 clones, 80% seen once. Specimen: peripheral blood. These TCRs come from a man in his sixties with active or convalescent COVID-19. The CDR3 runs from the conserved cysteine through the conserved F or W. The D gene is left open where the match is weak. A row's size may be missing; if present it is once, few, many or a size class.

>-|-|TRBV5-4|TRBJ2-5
CASSLEGVVETQYF
TGTGCCAGCAGCTTAGAGGGGGTCGTAGAGACCCAGTACTTC
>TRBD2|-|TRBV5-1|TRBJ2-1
CASSLRGPGGLVEQFF
TGCGCCAGCAGCTTGAGGGGCCCGGGAGGGCTGGTTGAGCAGTTCTTC
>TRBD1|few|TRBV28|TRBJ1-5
CASSLWTGTGVNQPQHF
TGTGCCAGCAGTTTATGGACCGGGACAGGGGTCAATCAGCCCCAGCATTTT
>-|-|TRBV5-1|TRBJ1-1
CASSLEGTTGFF
TGCGCCAGCAGCTTGGAAGGAACGACAGGTTTCTTT
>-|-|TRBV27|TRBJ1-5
CASRLLGSNQPQHF
TGTGCCAGCCGACTATTAGGAAGCAATCAGCCCCAGCATTTT
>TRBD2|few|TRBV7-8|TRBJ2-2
CASSLSSGGGTGELFF
TGTGCCAGCAGCTTATCGTCGGGAGGAGGAACCGGGGAGCTGTTTTTT
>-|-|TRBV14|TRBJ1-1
CASSPRGSGNTEAFF
TGTGCCAGCAGCCCCCGGGGGTCCGGGAACACTGAAGCTTTCTTT
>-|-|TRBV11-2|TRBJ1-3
CASSLPRGGGAPGNTIYF
TGTGCCAGCAGCTTACCTCGAGGGGGGGGCGCCCCTGGAAACACCATATATTTT
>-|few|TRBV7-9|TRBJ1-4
CASSPISVEKLFF
TGTGCCAGCAGCCCTATATCGGTGGAAAAACTGTTTTTT
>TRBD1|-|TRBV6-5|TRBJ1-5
CASSYGGQGNQPQHF
TGTGCCAGCAGTTACGGAGGACAGGGGAATCAGCCCCAGCATTTT
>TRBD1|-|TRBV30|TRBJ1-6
CAWSVRTGGSPLHF
TGTGCCTGGAGTGTACGAACAGGGGGTTCACCCCTCCACTTT
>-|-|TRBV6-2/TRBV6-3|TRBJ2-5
CASSYSTGYGQETQYF
TGTGCCAGCAGTTACAGTACGGGGTATGGCCAAGAGACCCAGTACTTC
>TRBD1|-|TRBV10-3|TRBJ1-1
CAISDRGQGIEAFF
TGTGCCATCAGTGACCGAGGACAGGGGATTGAAGCTTTCTTT
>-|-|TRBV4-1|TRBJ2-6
CASSQGVRTNVLTF
TGCGCCAGCAGCCAAGGGGTGAGGACCAACGTCCTGACTTTC
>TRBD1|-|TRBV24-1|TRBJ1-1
CATSVTPDRGGTEAFF
TGTGCCACCAGTGTCACTCCGGACAGGGGTGGCACTGAAGCTTTCTTT
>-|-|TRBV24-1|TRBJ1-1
CATSDYRDEAFF
TGTGCCACCAGTGATTACAGAGATGAAGCTTTCTTT
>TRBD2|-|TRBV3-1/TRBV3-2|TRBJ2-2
CASSVQGGTGELFF
TGTGCCAGCAGCGTCCAGGGAGGGACCGGGGAGCTGTTTTTT
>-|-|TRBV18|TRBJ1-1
CASSPRGGTEAFF
TGTGCCAGCTCACCACGGGGGGGCACTGAAGCTTTCTTT
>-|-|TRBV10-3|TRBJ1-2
CAISEIRDYGYTF
TGTGCCATCAGTGAGATCAGGGATTATGGCTACACCTTC
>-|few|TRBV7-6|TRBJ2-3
CASSPSKRAGDTQYF
TGTGCCAGCAGCCCCTCTAAACGGGCGGGAGATACGCAGTATTTT